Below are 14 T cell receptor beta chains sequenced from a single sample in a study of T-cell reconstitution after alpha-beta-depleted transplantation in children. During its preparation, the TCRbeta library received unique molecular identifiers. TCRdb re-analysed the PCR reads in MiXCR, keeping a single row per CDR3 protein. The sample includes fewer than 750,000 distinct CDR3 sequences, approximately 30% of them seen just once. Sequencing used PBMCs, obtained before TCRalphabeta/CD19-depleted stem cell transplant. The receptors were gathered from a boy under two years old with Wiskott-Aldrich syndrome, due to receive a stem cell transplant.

The CDR3 DNA follows: TGTGCCAGCAGTTCCGTAACAGGGATGAGGACAGATACGCAGTATTTT. Its translation: CASSSVTGMRTDTQYF. The J gene is TRBJ2-3, the V gene TRBV2; possible D gene TRBD1, 6 bases. Trimming cost V 5 bases and J 3 bases, with 18 bases left between them. CDR1 SNHLY and CDR2 FYNNEI come from the germline V gene. CDR3 length: 16 residues.

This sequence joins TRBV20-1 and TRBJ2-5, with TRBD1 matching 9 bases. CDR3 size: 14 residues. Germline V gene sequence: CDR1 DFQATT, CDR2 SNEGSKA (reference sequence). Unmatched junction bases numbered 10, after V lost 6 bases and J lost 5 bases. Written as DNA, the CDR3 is TGCAGTGCCTATGGGACAGGGACGGGGGAGACCCAGTACTTC. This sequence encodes CSAYGTGTGETQYF.

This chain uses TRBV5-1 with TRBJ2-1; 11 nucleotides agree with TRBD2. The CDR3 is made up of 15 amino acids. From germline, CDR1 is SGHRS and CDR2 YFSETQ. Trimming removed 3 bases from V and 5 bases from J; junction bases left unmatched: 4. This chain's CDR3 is CASSWGLAEHNEQFF. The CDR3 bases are TGCGCCAGCAGCTGGGGACTAGCGGAACACAATGAGCAGTTCTTC.

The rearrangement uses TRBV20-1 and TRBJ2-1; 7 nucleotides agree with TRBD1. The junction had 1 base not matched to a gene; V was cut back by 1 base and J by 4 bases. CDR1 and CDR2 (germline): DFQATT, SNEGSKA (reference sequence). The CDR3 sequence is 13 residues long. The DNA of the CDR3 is TGCAGTGCTAGAGTGGGACAGTACAATGAGCAGTTCTTC. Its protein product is CSARVGQYNEQFF.

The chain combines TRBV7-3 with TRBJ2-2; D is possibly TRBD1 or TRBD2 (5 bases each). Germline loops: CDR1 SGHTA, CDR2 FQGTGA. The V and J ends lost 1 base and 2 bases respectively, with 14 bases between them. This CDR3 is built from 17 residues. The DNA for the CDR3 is TGTGCCAGCAGCTTAAGGGTGGGGGAAGCTAACACCGGGGAGCTGTTTTTT. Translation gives CASSLRVGEANTGELFF.

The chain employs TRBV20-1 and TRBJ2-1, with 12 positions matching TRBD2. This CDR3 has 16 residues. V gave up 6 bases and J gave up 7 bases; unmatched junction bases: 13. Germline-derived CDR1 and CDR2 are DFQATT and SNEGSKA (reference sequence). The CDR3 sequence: CSAPKGLAGGLNEQFF. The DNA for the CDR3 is TGCAGTGCGCCCAAGGGTCTAGCGGGAGGGCTAAATGAGCAGTTCTTC.

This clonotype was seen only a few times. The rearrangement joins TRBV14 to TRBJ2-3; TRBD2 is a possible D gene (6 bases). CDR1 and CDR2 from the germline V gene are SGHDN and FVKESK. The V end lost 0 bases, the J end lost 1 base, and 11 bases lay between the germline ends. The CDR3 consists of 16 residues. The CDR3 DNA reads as TGTGCCAGCAGCCAAGATTTTAAGCGGGGCACAGATACGCAGTATTTT. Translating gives CASSQDFKRGTDTQYF.

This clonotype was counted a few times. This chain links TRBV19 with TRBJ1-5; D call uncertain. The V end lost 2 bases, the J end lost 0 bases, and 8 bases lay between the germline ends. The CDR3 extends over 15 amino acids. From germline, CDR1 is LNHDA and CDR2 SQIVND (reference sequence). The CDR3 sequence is CASSISGDSNQPQHF. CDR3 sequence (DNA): TGTGCCAGTAGTATATCGGGAGATAGCAATCAGCCCCAGCATTTT.

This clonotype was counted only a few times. The CDR3 reads CASSEETTDTQYF. The CDR3 region has the DNA TGTGCCAGCAGTGAAGAGACGACAGATACGCAGTATTTT. The rearrangement links TRBV25-1 to TRBJ2-3; D not certain. The CDR3 spans 13 residues. CDR1 and CDR2 (germline): MGHDK, SYGVNS. V lost 2 bases, J lost 3 bases, and 6 bases lay in between.

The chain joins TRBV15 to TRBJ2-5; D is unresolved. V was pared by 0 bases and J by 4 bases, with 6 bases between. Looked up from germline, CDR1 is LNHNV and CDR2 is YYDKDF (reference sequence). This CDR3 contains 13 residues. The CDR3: CATSRDIGETQYF. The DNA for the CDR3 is TGTGCCACCAGCAGAGATATCGGAGAGACCCAGTACTTC.

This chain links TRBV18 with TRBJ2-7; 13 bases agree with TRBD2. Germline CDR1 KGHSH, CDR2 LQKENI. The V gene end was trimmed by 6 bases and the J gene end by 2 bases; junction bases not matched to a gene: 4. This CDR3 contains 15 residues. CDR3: CASSRTSGSPYEQYF. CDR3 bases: TGTGCCAGCTCGCGGACTAGCGGGAGCCCCTACGAGCAGTACTTC.

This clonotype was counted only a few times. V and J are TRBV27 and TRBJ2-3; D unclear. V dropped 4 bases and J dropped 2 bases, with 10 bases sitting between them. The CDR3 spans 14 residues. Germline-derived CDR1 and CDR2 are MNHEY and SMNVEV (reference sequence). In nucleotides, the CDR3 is TGTGCCAGCAGTTCCTTAACAGCCACAGATACGCAGTATTTT. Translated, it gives CASSSLTATDTQYF.

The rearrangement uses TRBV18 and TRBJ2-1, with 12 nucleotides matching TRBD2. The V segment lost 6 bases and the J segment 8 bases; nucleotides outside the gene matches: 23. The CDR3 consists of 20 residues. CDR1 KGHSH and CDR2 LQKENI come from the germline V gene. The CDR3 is CASSQGRRGVGLAGMYEQFF. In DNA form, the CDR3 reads TGTGCCAGCTCCCAGGGACGGCGGGGAGTAGGACTAGCGGGGATGTATGAGCAGTTCTTC.

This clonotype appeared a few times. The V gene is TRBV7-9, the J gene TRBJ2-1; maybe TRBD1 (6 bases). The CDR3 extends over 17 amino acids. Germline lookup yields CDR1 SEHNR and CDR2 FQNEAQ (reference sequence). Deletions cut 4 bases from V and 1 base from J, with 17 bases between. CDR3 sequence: CASSSILSRGSYNEQFF. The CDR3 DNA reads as TGTGCCAGCAGCTCCATACTCTCCAGGGGTTCCTACAATGAGCAGTTCTTC.